This T cell receptor (beta chain) stems from a study of T-cell reconstitution after alpha-beta-depleted transplantation in children. The CDR3 runs 14 residues. V trimming: 5 bases; J trimming: 3 bases; junction bases outside the gene matches: 6. The germline gives CDR1 SGHAT, CDR2 FQNNGV. This sample's TCRbeta library carried unique molecular identifier barcodes. From the PCR reads, TCRdb called clonotypes with MiXCR, one entry per CDR3 protein. There are some 600,000 distinct CDR3 sequences in the sample; 10% to 15% occur only once, and about 2.2% lies in the top ten. The sample in question was PBMCs, mostly from graft donor cells, obtained 360 days after TCRalphabeta/CD19-depleted stem cell transplant. The chain has TRBV11-2 and TRBJ2-7; TRBD1 agrees at 8 bases. The TCR was taken from a male patient aged 5 to 17 who had a stem cell transplant for acute myeloid leukemia, so the T cells may come from the graft donor. Here the CDR3 DNA reads TGTGCCAGCAGCGCCCGGGACAGGCACTACGAGCAGTACTTC. Residues: CASSARDRHYEQYF.